This T cell receptor beta chain was sequenced for a study of identical twins. The CDR3 covers 16 residues. Trimming cost V 4 bases and J 4 bases; bases outside gene matches: 6. Germline lookup yields CDR1 SEHNR and CDR2 FQNEAQ (reference sequence). All donors comprised healthy Caucasians. Study-wide results and caveats: Models, which agreed with sharing between unrelated individuals, nonetheless underestimated the out-of-frame TCR alpha sharing seen in monozygotic twins. Sharing of beta out-of-frame sequences by twins showed a weaker excess.

To note about this clonotype: Antigen: not known.

TCRdb reprocessed the 5' RACE reads via MiXCR and lists one record per CDR3 protein. The sample has around 570,000 distinct CDR3 sequences; roughly 9.9% are singletons. The same data also contributed to another study, on yellow fever vaccine responses in identical twins.

The TCR was taken from a woman aged 18-29 years in good health. The J gene is TRBJ2-7, the V gene TRBV7-9, with TRBD2 identical over 14 bases. Material: PBMCs. The CDR3 is CASSWLGLAGEYEQYF. The DNA for the CDR3 is TGTGCCAGCAGCTGGTTGGGACTAGCGGGAGAATACGAGCAGTACTTC.